This entry concerns a single T cell receptor beta chain. Germline V gene data show CDR1 as KGHSH and CDR2 as LQKENI. Trimming stripped 0 bases from V and 3 bases from J, with 14 bases between. The CDR3 consists of 16 residues. Using immunoSEQ multiplex PCR, the repertoire was profiled, and TCRdb retains in-frame clones only, with some absent. In the table there are more than 95,000 clones, 86% of which are singletons. These data are taken from a study of blood T cell repertoires in COVID-19. This sequence joins TRBV18 and TRBJ2-5; TRBD1 is a possible D gene (5 bases). The receptor's source is a man between 65 and 79 years old who had recovered from COVID-19. Sequencing used peripheral blood. In DNA form, the CDR3 reads TGTGCCAGCTCACCACCCAGGGTTGTTGGAAAAGAGACCCAGTACTTC. Protein product: CASSPPRVVGKETQYF.